This T cell receptor (beta chain) was recorded in a study of OX40 agonist ivuxolimab in advanced cancers. The study in broad terms: The costimulatory receptor OX40 (CD134) was targeted by ivuxolimab, a fully human IgG2 agonistic monoclonal antibody. Intravenous ivuxolimab was administered to patients every 2 weeks at six dose levels: 0.01, 0.1, 0.3, 1.5, 3 and 10 mg/kg. Of the roughly 52 dose-escalation patients, hepatocellular carcinoma was present in some 19, melanoma in some 15, renal cell carcinoma in 9 and head and neck cancer in 9. In the dose-escalation cohort, 70% to 85% of patients were male, and the mean age was roughly 56 years with a range of roughly 20 to 79. Patients were allowed to have had prior anti-PD-1, anti-PD-L1 or anti-CTLA-4 therapy, and approximately 41% of the dose-escalation patients had previously received checkpoint inhibitors. Three dose-escalation patients achieved partial responses, one with hepatocellular carcinoma and two with cutaneous melanoma. Peripheral TCRbeta sequencing was intended to test whether TCR sequence diversity was altered and clonal T-cell expansion was caused by ivuxolimab. The paper describes the monotherapy dose-escalation part (N of about 47 patients) of the phase I trial of ivuxolimab. On the study overall, not on this receptor specifically: In partial responders in the 0.1-3.0 mg/kg groups, normalized peripheral clonal expansion was found to be among the lowest, especially among CD8+ T cells. Low levels of normalized T-cell clonal expansion were also seen in some patients who did not respond. The antigen specificity of the clonally expanded peripheral T cells was not determined. After ivuxolimab, CD8+ T cells had more expanded clones than CD4+ T cells on average. Clonal expansion of both CD4+ and CD8+ blood T cells was observed from baseline to week 6 at doses 0.1 to 3.0 mg/kg.

Via the germline V gene, CDR1 is SGHAT and CDR2 FQNNGV. The V end loses 1 base and the J end loses 6 bases, and a stretch of 7 bases separates them. Taken from cysteine to phenylalanine, the CDR3 has 13 residues. The read is trimmed to its CDR3 DNA, 39 bases read in frame from base 1. Genomic DNA was extracted from sorted cells for sequencing of the TCRbeta CDR3 region. The immunoSEQ Assay was used to sequence the TCRbeta CDR3 regions. Sourced from immuneACCESS, this table was stored by TCRdb with only in-frame sequences that have V and J called. A share of the clones is absent; for the studies checked, an unresolved V gene accounts for under half, and the remainder has no known explanation. A total of about 61,000 clones appear in this sample, around 92% of them only once. More than 20% of the sample rests with the top ten. On this clone: Which antigen it targets is not known. No much larger clonotype is one base removed from it; base qualities were not supplied.

Patients with autoimmune disease history or receiving systemic immunosuppression were excluded from the trial. Peripheral blood for TCR sequencing was collected from all dose cohorts at baseline, on cycle 4 day 1, and on cycle 7 day 1. The samples were drawn from a first-in-human, open-label, multicenter phase I dose-escalation trial of ivuxolimab. Adults with locally advanced or metastatic melanoma, renal cell, hepatocellular, or head and neck squamous cell carcinoma were enrolled in the trial. Before TCR sequencing, CD4+ and CD8+ T cells were separately sorted from peripheral blood. Recombination linked TRBV11-2 to TRBJ1-5, with the D gene uncertain. The TCR sequence derives from an adult with an advanced solid tumor such as melanoma, head and neck, liver or kidney cancer. Sequenced here: CD4+ or CD8+ T cells sorted from blood, sampled in a trial of the OX40 agonist ivuxolimab. Here the CDR3 is given as CASSLGPSQPQHF. At the DNA level, the sequence is TGTGCCAGCAGCTTAGGCCCTAGTCAGCCCCAGCATTTT.